The entry that follows covers one T cell receptor (beta chain) sequence. Many counts were recorded for this clonotype. This clone's antigen is unknown. Base quality data are lacking; no much larger clone is found one base away. This entry comes from a study of neurological immune-mediated disorders (dated by TCRdb to about 2019). Looking at the study overall: Using UMI-based sequencing, the study compared peripheral blood TCR-beta repertoires from patients with HTLV-I-associated myelopathy (HAM/TSP), patients with multiple sclerosis, and healthy controls. Each longitudinal HAM/TSP and healthy donor was sampled at 3 time-points spaced at roughly 3-45 month intervals. The cohort comprised approximately 67 subjects: approximately 15 HAM/TSP patients, roughly 34 multiple sclerosis patients and around 20 healthy controls. Alongside PBMC samples, the set of 106 TCR-beta libraries contained longitudinal samples, technical triplicates, and paired CD4+ and CD8+ T-cell subsets that had been sorted.

General study outcomes and caveats: The highest TCR clonal expansion was observed in HAM/TSP patients, whereas the lowest was observed in MS patients, even when compared with healthy controls. Across subjects, expanded clones never shared an identical CDR3 amino acid sequence, which suggests that the TCR-beta repertoires in every group were private.

The CDR1 and CDR2 encoded by the germline V gene are MNHNS and SASEGT. The CDR3 starts with the cysteine, ends with the phenylalanine, and has 12 residues. Solely the CDR3 DNA is kept, with 36 bases framed from the first base. V gives up 2 bases and J gives up 3 bases, and the segment between their germline ends measures 5 bases. cDNA synthesis used template-switch 5'RACE with a primer carrying a 10-nucleotide random unique molecular identifier tagging each TCR transcript. Every sequencing run yielded over 160 million TCR-beta sequences covering 15-18 subjects. The RNeasy kit was used to extract total RNA. The KAPA Real-time Library Amplification kit was used to amplify TCR-beta VDJ regions with primers targeting the TCR constant region and the 5'RACE anchor. Sample indexes and Illumina adaptors were added in a first PCR, after which library yield was increased in a second PCR. After Ampure bead purification, the roughly 650 bp TCR product was size-selected on a 2% E-gel SizeSelection system. Before pooling, library quality was assessed on a Bioanalyzer, concentration was determined with Qubit, and library quantification was performed with the Kapa Library Quantification kit. An Illumina HiSeq 2500 was used to sequence the libraries paired-end at 2 x 150 bp. To increase sequence diversity, about 23-30% phiX was spiked into each library pool. The authors processed their data as follows. The UMI-based MiGEC pipeline processed quality-filtered reads and removed over 75% of raw TCR sequences during error correction. IMGT germline references were used for alignment of VDJ genes, and clonotypes were defined by a unique CDR3 amino acid sequence together with V-J genes. Clonal expansion, Shannon diversity and CDR3 relatedness were evaluated with VDJtools (CalcPairwiseDistances, ClusterSamples), while phylogenetic trees were built in CLCbio workbench. Expanded clones were defined as having at least 8 unique UMIs, based on coefficient-of-variation modelling across technical triplicates. In-frame beta chains were kept once TCRdb had trimmed the public reads at Q25 with fastp and called clones with MiXCR. Rows are combined by CDR3 protein, so each entry shows the most common genes and DNA. The V and J calls and clone size come from TCRdb's table, not from the authors' own analysis. Here the sample has 57,000 or so distinct CDR3 sequences; more than 8% occur a single time. The ten largest clones capture around 12% of the sample.

Explained via the paper, the time point label denotes: longitudinal time-point 2. The healthy controls were volunteers from blood banks in Maryland, USA. For the unsorted PBMC libraries, 2 million PBMCs were stored in RNAlater at -80 degrees C until RNA extraction and were used to generate the libraries. PBMCs were separated from peripheral blood using Ficoll-Hypaque density gradient centrifugation and then cryopreserved in liquid nitrogen. The chain is assembled from TRBV6-1 and TRBJ2-7, with the D gene call left open. This sequence originates from a man aged 25 to 40 in good health. The specimen sequenced was PBMCs. CDR3 protein: CASSETRYEQYF. The nucleotide sequence reads TGTGCCAGCAGTGAAACCCGCTACGAGCAGTACTTC.